This T cell receptor (beta chain) comes out of a study of cytomegalovirus exposure and HLA in healthy donors. General observations from the study: Cytomegalovirus association was assigned to under 200 TCR beta chains.

Remarks on this clone: The antigen is unknown.

Use of 60 Vbeta and 13 Jbeta primers characterized the PCR. Libraries were prepared by immunoSEQ multiplex PCR; TCRdb keeps only in-frame clonotypes and omits some of them. The table records approximately 140,000 clones, approximately 60% of them present only once. Per the germline V gene, CDR1 is SGHNT and CDR2 is YYREEE (reference sequence). The V and J ends lost 4 bases and 1 base, in that order; junction bases with no gene match: 9. The CDR3 spans 17 residues. The J gene is TRBJ2-2, the V gene TRBV5-4; 8 bases map to TRBD2. This clonotype was sampled from a woman aged 55-70 years in good health and CMV-seropositive. The sequencing input was PBMCs. The CDR3 sequence: CASSLSISGVNTGELFF. As DNA, the CDR3 is TGTGCCAGCAGCCTGTCTATTAGCGGGGTGAACACCGGGGAGCTGTTTTTT.